Listed below are T cell receptor beta chains from one sample, sequenced in a study of blood T cell repertoires in COVID-19. The data were produced by immunoSEQ multiplex PCR, yet TCRdb's version contains in-frame clones alone and is incomplete. This table holds about 200,000 clones, about 90% found once. The sample taken for sequencing was peripheral blood. These receptors were obtained from a young man with active or convalescent COVID-19. Each CDR3 is given with its conserved first and last residue. Each record gives: V gene, J gene, clone size, D gene, CDR3 protein, CDR3 DNA. D genes are given only for firm matches. The size field is filled for only some rows; it gives once, few, many or a size class.

TRBV7-3	TRBJ1-1	NA	TRBD1	CASSRGGGVDTEAFF	TGTGCCAGCAGCCGAGGGGGCGGGGTCGACACTGAAGCTTTCTTT
TRBV6-5	TRBJ2-7	NA	NA	CASMNPGHILYEQYF	TGTGCCAGCATGAATCCGGGACACATACTCTACGAGCAGTACTTC
TRBV5-1	TRBJ1-3	NA	NA	CASSPDSSGNTIYF	TGCGCCAGCAGCCCGGACAGCTCTGGAAACACCATATATTTT
TRBV6-4	TRBJ1-1	NA	TRBD1	CASSLLDRGITNTEAFF	TGTGCCAGCAGTTTGCTGGACAGGGGGATTACGAACACTGAAGCTTTCTTT
TRBV4-1	TRBJ2-1	NA	TRBD2	CASSQEAEPLAGQNYNEQFF	TGCGCCAGCAGCCAAGAAGCAGAACCACTAGCGGGACAGAATTACAATGAGCAGTTCTTC
TRBV9	TRBJ2-7	NA	NA	CASSAHPQGIAYEQYF	TGTGCCAGCAGCGCCCACCCTCAGGGGATAGCCTACGAGCAGTACTTC
TRBV3-1/TRBV3-2	TRBJ2-3	NA	TRBD2	CASSQGLAGGTDTQYF	TGTGCCAGCAGCCAAGGTCTAGCGGGGGGGACAGATACGCAGTATTTT
TRBV5-1	TRBJ1-6	NA	TRBD1	CASSPGTGLSPLHF	TGCGCCAGCAGCCCGGGGACAGGGTTATCACCCCTCCACTTT
TRBV7-2	TRBJ2-7	NA	TRBD1	CASSSRTGLPYEQYF	TGTGCCAGCAGCTCACGGACAGGGTTGCCCTACGAGCAGTACTTC
TRBV30	TRBJ2-5	NA	TRBD2	CAWKRDTQYF	TGTGCCTGGAAGCGGGATACCCAGTACTTC
TRBV11-2	TRBJ1-3	NA	NA	CASSPMGWALRSGNTIYF	TGTGCCAGCAGCCCAATGGGTTGGGCCCTTCGCTCTGGAAACACCATATATTTT
TRBV6-1	TRBJ1-5	NA	TRBD1	CASSEDTGADQPQHF	TGTGCCAGCAGTGAAGATACAGGGGCGGATCAGCCCCAGCATTTT
TRBV10-3	TRBJ1-2	NA	TRBD1	CAISLDRAYGYTF	TGTGCCATCAGTCTAGACAGGGCCTATGGCTACACCTTC
TRBV5-1	TRBJ1-1	NA	NA	CASSPIQGMNTEAFF	TGCGCCAGCAGCCCCATACAGGGAATGAACACTGAAGCTTTCTTT
TRBV12-3/TRBV12-4	TRBJ1-5	NA	NA	CASRQQGGQPQHF	TGTGCCAGCAGACAACAGGGAGGGCAGCCCCAGCATTTT
TRBV4-1	TRBJ2-3	NA	TRBD2	CASSRDQLAGGLTQYF	TGCGCCAGCAGCCGAGACCAACTAGCGGGGGGGCTTACGCAGTATTTT
TRBV5-1	TRBJ1-2	once	TRBD1	CASSPMGQLVYGYTF	TGCGCCAGCAGCCCCATGGGACAGTTAGTCTATGGCTACACCTTC
TRBV19	TRBJ1-4	NA	TRBD1	CASSITGTAFNEKLFF	TGTGCCAGTAGTATTACCGGGACAGCATTTAATGAAAAACTGTTTTTT
TRBV29-1	TRBJ1-2	NA	NA	CSAEDNSGYTF	TGCAGCGCCGAGGATAACTCTGGCTACACCTTC
TRBV11-3	TRBJ2-1	NA	NA	CASSLLGRDGEQFF	TGTGCCAGCAGCTTACTCGGCAGGGATGGTGAGCAGTTCTTC
TRBV20-1	TRBJ2-6	once	NA	CSASTGMGANVLTF	TGCAGTGCTAGTACAGGGATGGGGGCCAACGTCCTGACTTTC
TRBV6-2/TRBV6-3	TRBJ2-7	NA	NA	CASSGQYEQYF	TGTGCCAGCAGTGGCCAATACGAGCAGTACTTC
TRBV9	TRBJ1-4	once	NA	CASSVDDSATNEKLFF	TGTGCCAGCAGCGTAGACGACAGCGCAACTAATGAAAAACTGTTTTTT
TRBV21-1	TRBJ1-2	NA	NA	CAQPDRGPYGYTF	TGTGCCCAACCCGACAGGGGGCCGTATGGCTACACCTTC
TRBV6-5	TRBJ1-5	NA	NA	CATGPGTTRSPQHF	TGTGCCACCGGCCCCGGGACAACCCGGAGCCCCCAGCATTTT
TRBV5-1	TRBJ1-1	NA	NA	CASSLEAGFGAFF	TGCGCCAGCAGCTTGGAGGCGGGATTCGGAGCTTTCTTT
TRBV5-8	TRBJ1-2	NA	NA	CASSLDVVHGYTF	TGTGCCAGCAGCTTGGATGTAGTCCATGGCTACACCTTC
TRBV19	TRBJ2-5	once	TRBD2	CASRRGTETQYF	TGTGCCAGTAGGCGGGGGACCGAGACCCAGTACTTC
TRBV6-5	TRBJ2-7	NA	TRBD2	CASALAGSYEQYF	TGTGCCAGCGCTCTAGCGGGGTCCTACGAGCAGTACTTC
TRBV29-1	TRBJ2-3	NA	NA	CSVEDRWGGRTDTQYF	TGCAGCGTTGAAGATCGGTGGGGGGGCAGGACAGATACGCAGTATTTT
TRBV10-3	TRBJ2-1	NA	TRBD2	CAISEEREGEQFF	TGTGCCATCAGTGAAGAGCGGGAGGGTGAGCAGTTCTTC
TRBV2	TRBJ2-2	NA	TRBD1	CASSRDRDTGELFF	TGTGCCAGCAGTCGGGACAGGGATACCGGGGAGCTGTTTTTT
TRBV7-9	TRBJ1-3	NA	TRBD1	CASGQGGNTIYF	TGTGCCAGCGGACAGGGCGGAAACACCATATATTTT
TRBV25-1	TRBJ1-6	NA	NA	CASSATGWHSPLHF	TGTGCCAGCAGTGCGACAGGTTGGCATTCACCCCTCCACTTT
TRBV29-1	TRBJ1-5	NA	TRBD1	CSGQQGAYQPQHF	TGCAGCGGACAACAGGGGGCATATCAGCCCCAGCATTTT